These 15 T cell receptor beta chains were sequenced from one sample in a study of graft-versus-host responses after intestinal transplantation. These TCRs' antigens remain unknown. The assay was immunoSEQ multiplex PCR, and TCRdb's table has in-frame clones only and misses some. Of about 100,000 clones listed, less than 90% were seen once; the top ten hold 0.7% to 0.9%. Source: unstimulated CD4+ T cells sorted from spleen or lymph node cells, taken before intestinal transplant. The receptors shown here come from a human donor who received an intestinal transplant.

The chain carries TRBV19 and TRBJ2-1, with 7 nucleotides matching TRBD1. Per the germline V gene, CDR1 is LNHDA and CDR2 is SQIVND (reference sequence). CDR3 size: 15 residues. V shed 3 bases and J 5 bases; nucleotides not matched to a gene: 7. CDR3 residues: CASSILWGQNNEQFF. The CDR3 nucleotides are TGTGCCAGTAGTATTCTTTGGGGACAGAACAATGAGCAGTTCTTC. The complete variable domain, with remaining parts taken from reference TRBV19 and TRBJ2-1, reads DGGITQSPKYLFRKEGQNVTLSCEQNLNHDAMYWYRQDPGQGLRLIYYSQIVNDFQKGDIAEGYSVSREKKESFPLTVTSAQKNPTAFYLCASSILWGQNNEQFFGPGTRLTVL.

The CDR3 reads CVRSPAGTRHKETQYF. CDR3 coding DNA: TGTGTCAGAAGCCCCGCCGGGACTAGACACAAAGAGACCCAGTACTTC. The chain has TRBV7-5 and TRBJ2-5; the table names TRBD2, a call not compared with the DNA. TRBV7-5 is classified as a pseudogene. The CDR3 is 16 amino acids.

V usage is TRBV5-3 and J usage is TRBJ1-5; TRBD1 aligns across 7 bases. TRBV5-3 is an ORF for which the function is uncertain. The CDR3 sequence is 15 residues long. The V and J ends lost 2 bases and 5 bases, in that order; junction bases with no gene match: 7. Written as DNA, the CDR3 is TGTGCCAGAAGCTTCCGACAGGGAATGGATCAGCCCCAGCATTTT. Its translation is CARSFRQGMDQPQHF.

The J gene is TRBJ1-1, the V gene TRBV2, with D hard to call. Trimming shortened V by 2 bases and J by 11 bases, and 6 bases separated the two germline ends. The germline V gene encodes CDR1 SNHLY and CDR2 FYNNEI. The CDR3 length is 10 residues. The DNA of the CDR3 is TGTGCCAGCAGTGAACAGGTCGCTTTCTTT. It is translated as CASSEQVAFF.

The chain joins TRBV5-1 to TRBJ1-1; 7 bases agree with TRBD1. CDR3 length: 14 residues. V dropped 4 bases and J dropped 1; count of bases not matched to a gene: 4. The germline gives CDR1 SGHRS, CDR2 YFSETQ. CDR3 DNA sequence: TGCGCCAGCAGCGCGACAGGGACGAACACTGAAGCTTTCTTT. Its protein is CASSATGTNTEAFF.

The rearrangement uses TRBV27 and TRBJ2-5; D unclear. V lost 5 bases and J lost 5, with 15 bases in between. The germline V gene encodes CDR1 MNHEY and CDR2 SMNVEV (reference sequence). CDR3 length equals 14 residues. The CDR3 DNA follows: TGTGCCAGCAGTCCAGGTCGGGCGGTTGAGACCCAGTACTTC. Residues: CASSPGRAVETQYF.

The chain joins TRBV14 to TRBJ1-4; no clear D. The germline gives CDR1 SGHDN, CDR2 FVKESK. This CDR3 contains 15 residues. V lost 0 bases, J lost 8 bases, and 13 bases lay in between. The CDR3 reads CASSQDTRVEEKLFF. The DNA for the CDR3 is TGTGCCAGCAGCCAAGATACCCGGGTGGAAGAAAAACTGTTTTTT. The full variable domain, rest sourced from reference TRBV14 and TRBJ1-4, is EAGVTQFPSHSVIEKGQTVTLRCDPISGHDNLYWYRRVMGKEIKFLLHFVKESKQDESGMPNNRFLAERTGGTYSTLKVQPAELEDSGVYFCASSQDTRVEEKLFFGSGTQLSVL.

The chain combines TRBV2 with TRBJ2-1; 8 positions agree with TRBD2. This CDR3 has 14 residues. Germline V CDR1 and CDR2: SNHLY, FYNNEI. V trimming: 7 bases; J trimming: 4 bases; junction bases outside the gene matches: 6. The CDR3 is CASITGGLYNEQFF. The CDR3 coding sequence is TGTGCCAGCATAACGGGGGGGCTATACAATGAGCAGTTCTTC.

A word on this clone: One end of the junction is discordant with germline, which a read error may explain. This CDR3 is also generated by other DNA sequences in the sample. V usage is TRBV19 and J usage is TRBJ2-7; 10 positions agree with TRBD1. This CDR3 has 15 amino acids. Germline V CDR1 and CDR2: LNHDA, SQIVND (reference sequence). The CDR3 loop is CASSESGTGEYEQYF. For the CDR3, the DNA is TGTGCGAGTAGTGAGAGTGGGACAGGGGAGTACGAGCAGTACTTC. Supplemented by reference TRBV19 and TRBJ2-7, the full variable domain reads DGGITQSPKYLFRKEGQNVTLSCEQNLNHDAMYWYRQDPGQGLRLIYYSQIVNDFQKGDIAEGYSVSREKKESFPLTVTSAQKNPTAFYLCASSESGTGEYEQYFGPGTRLTVT.

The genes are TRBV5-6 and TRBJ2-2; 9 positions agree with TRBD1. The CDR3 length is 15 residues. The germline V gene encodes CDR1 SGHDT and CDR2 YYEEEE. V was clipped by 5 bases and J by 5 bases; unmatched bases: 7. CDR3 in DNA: TGTGCCAGCAGGGATACAGGGGGCCGGACCGGGGAGCTGTTTTTT. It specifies CASRDTGGRTGELFF.

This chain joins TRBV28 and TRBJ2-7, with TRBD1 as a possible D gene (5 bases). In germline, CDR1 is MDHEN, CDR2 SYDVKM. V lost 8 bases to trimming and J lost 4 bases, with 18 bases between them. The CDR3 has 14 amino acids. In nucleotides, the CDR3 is TGTGCCAGCGTTGGGGCAAGTAAATTTTACGAGCAGTACTTC. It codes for CASVGASKFYEQYF.

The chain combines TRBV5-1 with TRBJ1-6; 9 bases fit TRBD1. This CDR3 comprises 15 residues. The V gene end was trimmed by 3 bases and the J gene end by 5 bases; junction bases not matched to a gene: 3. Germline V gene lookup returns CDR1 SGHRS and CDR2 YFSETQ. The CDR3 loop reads CASSWGDRDNSPLHF. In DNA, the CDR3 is TGCGCCAGCAGCTGGGGGGACAGGGATAATTCACCCCTCCACTTT.

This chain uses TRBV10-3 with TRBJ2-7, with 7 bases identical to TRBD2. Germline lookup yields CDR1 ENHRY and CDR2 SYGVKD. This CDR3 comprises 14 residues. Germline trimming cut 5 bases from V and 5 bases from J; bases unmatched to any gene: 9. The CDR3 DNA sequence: TGTGCCATCAGTCGCGGGGGTGGGGTGGACGAGCAGTACTTC. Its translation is CAISRGGGVDEQYF.

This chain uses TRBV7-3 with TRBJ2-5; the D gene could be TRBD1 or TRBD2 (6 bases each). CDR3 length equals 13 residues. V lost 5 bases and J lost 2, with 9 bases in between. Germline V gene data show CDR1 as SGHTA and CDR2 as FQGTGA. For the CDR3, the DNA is TGTGCCAGCAGCCCGGGGGCACAAGAGACCCAGTACTTC. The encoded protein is CASSPGAQETQYF.

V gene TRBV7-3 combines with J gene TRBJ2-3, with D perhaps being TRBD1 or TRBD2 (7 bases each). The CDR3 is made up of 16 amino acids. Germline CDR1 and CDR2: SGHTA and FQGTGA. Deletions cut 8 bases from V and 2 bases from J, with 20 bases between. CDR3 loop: CASAKGRGRNTDTQYF. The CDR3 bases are TGTGCCAGCGCAAAGGGGAGGGGGCGAAACACAGATACGCAGTATTTT.